This TCR beta chain was identified during a study of T cell responses to AZD1222 COVID-19 vaccine. Whole-study results and caveats: Only 6 or 7 individuals given AZD1222 were seropositive at baseline.

CDR1 MGHRA and CDR2 YSYEKL come from the germline V gene. This CDR3 has 11 amino acids. V lost 0 bases and J lost 8, with 4 bases in between. Comments on this clone: Its antigen remains unknown.

Repertoires were generated with immunoSEQ multiplex PCR, while TCRdb's copy carries only in-frame clones and drops some. Seen here are approximately 150,000 clones, approximately 88% observed once, and the top ten hold 0.85% to 1.1%. The rearrangement uses TRBV4-1 and TRBJ1-2; D uncertain. The material sequenced was peripheral blood, taken 28 days after the second AZD1222 dose. The sequence was collected from an adult who received the AZD1222 COVID-19 vaccine. CDR3 bases: TGCGCCAGCAGCCAAGAAGAGGGCTACACCTTC. Encoded protein: CASSQEEGYTF.